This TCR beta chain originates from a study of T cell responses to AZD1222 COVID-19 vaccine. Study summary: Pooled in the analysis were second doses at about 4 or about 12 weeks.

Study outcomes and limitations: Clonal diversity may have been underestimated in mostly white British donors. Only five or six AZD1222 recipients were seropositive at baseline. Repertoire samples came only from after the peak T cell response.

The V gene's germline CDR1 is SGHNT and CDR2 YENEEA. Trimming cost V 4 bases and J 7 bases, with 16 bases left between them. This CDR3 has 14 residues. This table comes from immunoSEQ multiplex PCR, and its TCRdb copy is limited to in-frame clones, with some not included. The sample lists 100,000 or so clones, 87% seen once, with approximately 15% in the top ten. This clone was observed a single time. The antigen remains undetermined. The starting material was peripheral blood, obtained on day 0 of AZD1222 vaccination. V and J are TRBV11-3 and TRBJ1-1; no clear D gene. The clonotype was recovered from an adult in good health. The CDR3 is CASSSRWQDLEAFF. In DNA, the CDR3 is TGTGCCAGCAGCTCCCGATGGCAAGACCTTGAAGCTTTCTTT.